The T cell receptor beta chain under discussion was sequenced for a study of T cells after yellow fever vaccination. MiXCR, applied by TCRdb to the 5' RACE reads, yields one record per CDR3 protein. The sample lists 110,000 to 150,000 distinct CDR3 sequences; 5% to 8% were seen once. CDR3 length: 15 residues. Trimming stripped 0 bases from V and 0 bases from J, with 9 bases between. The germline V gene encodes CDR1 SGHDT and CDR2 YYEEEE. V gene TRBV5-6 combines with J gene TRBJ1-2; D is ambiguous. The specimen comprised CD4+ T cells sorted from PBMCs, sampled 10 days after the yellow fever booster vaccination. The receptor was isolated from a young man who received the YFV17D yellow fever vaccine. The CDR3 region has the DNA TGTGCCAGCAGCTTGGGAGGAGGAACTAACTATGGCTACACCTTC. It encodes CASSLGGGTNYGYTF.